These 31 T cell receptor beta chains came from one sample sequenced in a study of blood T cells in healthy people across ages. Together with a sample-barcoded 5' primer, a J-beta primer mix was included in a second PCR lasting about 6 to 11 cycles. One entry per CDR3 protein results from TCRdb running MiXCR on the 5' RACE reads. The table lists roughly 1,700,000 distinct CDR3 sequences, roughly 27% of them singletons. Sequenced sample: blood. Every receptor here comes from a woman aged 25-40 years in good health.

The rearrangement joins TRBV27 to TRBJ2-5, with 9 bases identical to TRBD1. V lost 0 bases, J lost 12 bases, and 5 bases stayed unmatched. CDR3 length equals 13 residues. Germline CDR1 and CDR2: MNHEY and SMNVEV (reference sequence). This CDR3 reads CASSLSPRQGEYF. CDR3 coding DNA: TGTGCCAGCAGTTTATCCCCTCGACAGGGGGAGTACTTC.

In regard to this clonotype: It may be a read error: a sequence one base away is much more abundant. The rearrangement joins TRBV5-1 to TRBJ2-5; D perhaps matches TRBD1 (6 bases). Germline V CDR1 and CDR2: SGHRS, YFSETQ. The CDR3 covers 14 residues. CDR3 in DNA: TGCACCAGCAGCCATGGACAGTTACAAGAGACCCAGTACTTC. Its protein is CTSSHGQLQETQYF. Full variable domain (missing parts from reference TRBV5-1 and TRBJ2-5): KAGVTQTPRYLIKTRGQQVTLSCSPISGHRSVSWYQQTPGQGLQFLFEYFSETQRNKGNFPGRFSGRQFSNSRSEMNVSTLELGDSALYLCTSSHGQLQETQYFGPGTRLLVL.

This clonotype has ten or more counts. Relative to the germline gene, one junction end is altered; a read error may explain this. The J gene is TRBJ2-7, the V gene TRBV5-1; a possible D gene is TRBD2 (6 bases). Germline V gives CDR1 SGHRS, CDR2 YFSETQ. This CDR3 spans 13 amino acids. CDR3 amino acids: CASSRGGSYEQYF. The CDR3 nucleotides read TGTGCCAGCAGTCGTGGGGGGTCCTACGAGCAGTACTTC.

V is TRBV20-1 and J is TRBJ2-7; 8 bases fit TRBD2. The V gene end was trimmed by 0 bases and the J gene end by 4 bases; junction bases not matched to a gene: 11. Germline V gene sequence: CDR1 DFQATT, CDR2 SNEGSKA (reference sequence). The CDR3 runs to 16 residues. The CDR3 region has the DNA TGCAGTGCTAGAGATGTCAACGGGAGGGGGGGGTACGAGCAGTACTTC. Translated, it gives CSARDVNGRGGYEQYF.

This chain uses TRBV12-5 with TRBJ1-1, with a possible D match to TRBD1 (5 bases). CDR3 length: 15 residues. Germline CDR1 LGHNT, CDR2 FRNRAP. V gave up 0 bases and J gave up 3 bases, with 11 bases separating them. This chain's CDR3 is CASGLVSGTHTEAFF. Written as DNA, the CDR3 is TGTGCTAGTGGTTTGGTAAGCGGGACCCACACTGAAGCTTTCTTT.

In its sample, this clonotype was seen many times. The chain has TRBV7-7 and TRBJ2-1; no definite D call. This CDR3 has 15 amino acids. Trimming pared 6 bases from V and 0 bases from J, leaving 12 bases between. CDR1 SSHAT and CDR2 FNYEAQ come from the germline V gene (reference sequence). CDR3 in amino acids: CASSPGPLSYNEQFF. DNA for the CDR3: TGTGCCAGCAGTCCAGGACCTCTCTCCTACAATGAGCAGTTCTTC.

The gene calls are TRBV20-1 and TRBJ2-1; D unclear. Trimming cost V 1 base and J 4 bases, with 11 bases left between them. Looked up from germline, CDR1 is DFQATT and CDR2 is SNEGSKA (reference sequence). The CDR3 loop spans 14 amino acids. The CDR3 is CSARGRELYNEQFF. The DNA for the CDR3 is TGCAGTGCTAGAGGACGTGAGTTGTACAATGAGCAGTTCTTC.

About this clonotype itself: The junction does not match germline at one end; this may be a read error. The rearrangement joins TRBV20-1 to TRBJ1-5; D gene unclear. This CDR3 has 15 residues. Germline V gives CDR1 DFQATT, CDR2 SNEGSKA (reference sequence). Here the CDR3 reads CSAIRPSQPNQPPHF. For the CDR3, the DNA is TGCAGTGCTATACGACCCAGCCAGCCGAATCAGCCCCCGCATTTT.

The table lists this clonotype with a few counts. This chain uses TRBV18 with TRBJ2-1; D is perhaps TRBD1 (5 bases). This CDR3 spans 15 amino acids. Germline CDR1 and CDR2: KGHSH and LQKENI. With 3 bases removed from V and 2 bases from J, the gap between germline ends came to 11 bases. The DNA for the CDR3 is TGTGCCAGCTCACCGCAGGGAAGCGCCTACAATGAGCAGTTCTTC. Translation: CASSPQGSAYNEQFF.

This clonotype turned up a few times. This sequence joins TRBV4-3 and TRBJ2-7; weak D call: TRBD1 (6 bases). This CDR3 has 15 residues. CDR1 is LGHNA and CDR2 is YSLEER in the germline V gene. Deletions cut 0 bases from V and 2 bases from J, with 11 bases between. Here the CDR3 DNA reads TGCGCCAGCAGCCAAGATCTGGGGGCAACCTACGAGCAGTACTTC. As protein: CASSQDLGATYEQYF.

Notes on this clonotype: A much larger clone lies a single base off, so this may be a read error. The chain is built from TRBV28 and TRBJ2-1; 10 nucleotides match TRBD2. In germline, CDR1 is MDHEN, CDR2 SYDVKM. This CDR3 is built from 16 residues. The CDR3 here is CASSLYSSGRIDERFF. The CDR3 bases are TGTGCCAGCAGTTTGTACAGTAGCGGGAGGATAGATGAGCGGTTCTTC.

A few counts support this clonotype. The chain joins TRBV6-2 or TRBV6-3 to TRBJ2-7; 9 positions match TRBD2. The CDR3 is made up of 16 amino acids. V shed 7 bases, J shed 1 base, and the junction held 11 bases outside the gene matches. Per the germline V gene, CDR1 is MNHEY and CDR2 is SVGEGT. Here the CDR3 reads CASIKLGSGSSYEQYF. The CDR3 nucleotides are TGTGCCAGCATTAAACTGGGTAGCGGGAGTTCCTACGAGCAGTACTTC.

The chain uses TRBV18 and TRBJ2-1; 9 nucleotides line up with TRBD1. The CDR3 is 16 amino acids. From germline, CDR1 is KGHSH and CDR2 LQKENI. V trimming: 2 bases; J trimming: 5 bases; junction bases outside the gene matches: 7. This CDR3 reads CASSPNPGQGHNEQFF. The DNA of the CDR3 is TGTGCCAGCTCACCAAACCCGGGACAGGGACACAATGAGCAGTTCTTC.

This clonotype came up once. The chain employs TRBV20-1 and TRBJ2-7; TRBD2 is a possible D gene (6 bases). CDR3 length equals 13 residues. Germline CDR1 DFQATT, CDR2 SNEGSKA (reference sequence). V shed 4 bases and J shed 7 bases, with 17 bases lying between them. The CDR3 sequence is CSAMRLGGDEQYF. The CDR3 coding sequence is TGCAGTGCTATGCGACTAGGAGGGGATGAGCAGTACTTC.

Turning to this clonotype: This clone may be a read error of a much larger clone one base away. V gene TRBV5-1 combines with J gene TRBJ1-2; D might be TRBD1 (6 bases). Germline assignment: CDR1 SGHRS and CDR2 YFSETQ. CDR3 size: 14 residues. V was shortened by 5 bases and J by 3 bases, with 14 bases between the two germline ends. The CDR3 DNA sequence: TGCGCCAGCAGGTCAACACAGGGCGACTATGGCTACACCTTC. Translated: CASRSTQGDYGYTF.

The chain employs TRBV4-2 and TRBJ2-1; 10 nucleotides line up with TRBD2. Unmatched junction bases numbered 5, after V lost 2 bases and J lost 4 bases. The CDR3 extends over 16 amino acids. Germline CDR1 is LGHNA and CDR2 is YNFKEQ. This CDR3 is CASSQTFSGGYNEQFF. The CDR3 bases are TGTGCCAGCAGCCAAACCTTTAGCGGGGGGTACAATGAGCAGTTCTTC.

This clonotype was seen more than once but under ten times. V and J are TRBV5-6 and TRBJ2-5; 8 nucleotides align to TRBD1. V trimming: 5 bases; J trimming: 5 bases; junction bases outside the gene matches: 11. Germline loops: CDR1 SGHDT, CDR2 YYEEEE. The CDR3 extends over 15 amino acids. The DNA of the CDR3 is TGTGCCAGCAGAGCCGGACAGGGCTGGGAGGAGACCCAGTACTTC. Protein product: CASRAGQGWEETQYF.

In its sample, this clonotype was seen a few times. The gene calls are TRBV6-6 and TRBJ2-3, with 7 bases that match TRBD2. Trimming cost V 0 bases and J 4 bases; bases outside gene matches: 7. Per germline, CDR1 MNHNY and CDR2 SVGAGI (reference sequence). The CDR3 has 16 amino acids. The chain's CDR3 is CASSYSVLAGADTQYF. CDR3 nucleotides: TGTGCCAGCAGTTACTCGGTTTTGGCGGGAGCAGATACGCAGTATTTT.

The rearrangement joins TRBV3-1 to TRBJ1-1; no clear D. The CDR3 runs 12 residues. The germline CDR1 and CDR2 sequences are LGHDT and YNNKEL (reference sequence). The V and J ends lost 10 bases and 1 base respectively, with 10 bases between them. The CDR3 DNA is TGTGCCACCTCGACGGGGAACACTGAAGCTTTCTTT. Protein sequence: CATSTGNTEAFF.

V is TRBV11-2 and J is TRBJ2-3, with TRBD2 identical over 12 bases. Trimming took 4 bases from V and 1 from J; bases not matched to a gene: 6. This CDR3 spans 17 amino acids. The germline gives CDR1 SGHAT, CDR2 FQNNGV. CDR3 coding DNA: TGTGCCAGCAGCTCTAAGACTAGCGGGGGTCGCACAGATACGCAGTATTTT. Amino acid sequence: CASSSKTSGGRTDTQYF.

This clonotype was observed at least ten times. The chain links TRBV29-1 to TRBJ2-1; D may be TRBD2 (5 bases). V was pared by 0 bases and J by 5 bases, with 14 bases between. This CDR3 is 15 amino acids long. Germline CDR1 is SQVTM and CDR2 is ANQGSEA. The CDR3 sequence: CSVEDQTLADNEQFF. CDR3 in DNA: TGCAGCGTTGAAGATCAAACGCTAGCAGACAATGAGCAGTTCTTC.

The V and J genes are TRBV5-6 and TRBJ2-5; tentatively, D is TRBD2 (6 bases). CDR3 length: 14 amino acids. V lost 3 bases, J lost 11 bases, and 20 bases lay in between. CDR1 and CDR2 from the germline V gene are SGHDT and YYEEEE. CDR3 bases: TGTGCCAGCAGCTCCTATGGAGAGCCCCGGGAGCAGTACTTC. Protein: CASSSYGEPREQYF.

The chain carries TRBV18 and TRBJ2-3, with D tentatively TRBD1 or TRBD2 (5 bases each). V gave up 6 bases and J gave up 3 bases, with 22 bases separating them. The germline CDR1 and CDR2 sequences are KGHSH and LQKENI. This CDR3 comprises 17 residues. The CDR3 sequence: CASSPPQRGRLTDTQYF. The DNA of the CDR3 is TGTGCCAGCTCGCCCCCTCAGAGGGGACGGTTGACAGATACGCAGTATTTT.

J is TRBJ2-5 and V is TRBV7-9; 8 bases fit TRBD2. V trimming: 2 bases; J trimming: 4 bases; junction bases outside the gene matches: 9. This CDR3 spans 16 amino acids. Germline V gene sequence: CDR1 SEHNR, CDR2 FQNEAQ (reference sequence). CDR3 residues: CASSLTGGDLGETQYF. The CDR3 coding sequence is TGTGCCAGCAGCTTAACGGGAGGGGACCTGGGAGAGACCCAGTACTTC.

In this sample, this clonotype turned up many times. The V gene is TRBV20-1, the J gene TRBJ2-1, with D possibly TRBD1 on 5 matching bases. The germline V gene has CDR1 DFQATT and CDR2 SNEGSKA (reference sequence). Trimming pared 0 bases from V and 8 bases from J, leaving 11 bases between. This CDR3 spans 13 amino acids. CDR3 bases: TGCAGTGCTAGAGATATCAGGGCATATGAGCAGTTCTTC. The encoded protein is CSARDIRAYEQFF.

The chain combines TRBV12-3 or TRBV12-4 with TRBJ2-1, with no clear D. Trimming left V 8 bases short and J 3 bases short, with 14 bases between. The CDR3 covers 14 residues. The CDR3 sequence is CASGSRTRYNEQFF. The CDR3 DNA is TGTGCCAGCGGGTCGAGAACCCGCTACAATGAGCAGTTCTTC.

The V call is TRBV4-3, the J call TRBJ2-7, with 8 bases identical to TRBD2. The CDR3 length is 17 residues. CDR1 LGHNA and CDR2 YSLEER come from the germline V gene. The V segment lost 0 bases and the J segment 6 bases; nucleotides outside the gene matches: 13. Here the CDR3 reads CASSQDWREDLTGEQYF. In DNA form, the CDR3 reads TGCGCCAGCAGCCAAGACTGGCGGGAGGACCTAACGGGCGAGCAGTACTTC.

This chain links TRBV7-2 with TRBJ2-7; D remains ambiguous. Germline CDR1 and CDR2: SGHTA and FQGNSA. This CDR3 is 14 amino acids long. Trimming shortened V by 1 base and J by 2 bases, and 9 bases separated the two germline ends. As DNA, the CDR3 is TGTGCCAGCAGCTTAGAGAGTAACCCCTACGAGCAGTACTTC. Its protein is CASSLESNPYEQYF.

In DNA, the CDR3 is TGCGCCAGCAGCTGGTCAAGCGGGATTAACAATGAGCAGTTCTTC. Protein product: CASSWSSGINNEQFF. The rearrangement joins TRBV5-1 to TRBJ2-1; 7 positions match TRBD2. Germline V lookup: CDR1 SGHRS, CDR2 YFSETQ. V dropped 3 bases and J dropped 5; count of bases not matched to a gene: 8. The CDR3 runs 15 residues.

This clonotype was picked up a small number of times. The J gene is TRBJ2-5, the V gene TRBV7-9, with 7 bases fitting TRBD1. The length of the CDR3 is 15 residues. V was clipped by 5 bases and J by 4 bases; unmatched bases: 10. The V gene's germline CDR1 is SEHNR and CDR2 FQNEAQ (reference sequence). The chain's CDR3 is CASSAEYRGRETQYF. CDR3 in DNA: TGTGCCAGCAGCGCAGAGTACAGGGGACGAGAGACCCAGTACTTC. The variable domain in full, with the rest retrieved from reference TRBV7-9 and TRBJ2-5, is DTGVSQNPRHKITKRGQNVTFRCDPISEHNRLYWYRQTLGQGPEFLTYFQNEAQLEKSRLLSDRFSAERPKGSFSTLEIQRTEQGDSAMYLCASSAEYRGRETQYFGPGTRLLVL.

DNA of the CDR3: TGTGCCAGCAAACTCTGGGGAACTAGCGGAAATGAGCAGTACTTC. Translating it yields CASKLWGTSGNEQYF. J is TRBJ2-1 and V is TRBV6-6, with 8 bases lining up with TRBD2. The DNA end lines up better with TRBJ2-7; the J call may be wrong. Germline V gene lookup returns CDR1 MNHNY and CDR2 SVGAGI (reference sequence). The CDR3 extends over 15 amino acids.